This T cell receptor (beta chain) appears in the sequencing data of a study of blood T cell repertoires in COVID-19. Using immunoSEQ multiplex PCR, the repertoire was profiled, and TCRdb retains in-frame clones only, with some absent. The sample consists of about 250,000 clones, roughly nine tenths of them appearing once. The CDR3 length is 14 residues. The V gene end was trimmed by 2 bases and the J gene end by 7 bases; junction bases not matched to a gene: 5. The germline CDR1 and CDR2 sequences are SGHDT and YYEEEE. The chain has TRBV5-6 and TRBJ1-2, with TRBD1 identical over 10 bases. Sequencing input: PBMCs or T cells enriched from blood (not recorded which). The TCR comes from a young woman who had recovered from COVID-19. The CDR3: CASSLDRGRGGYTF. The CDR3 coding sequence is TGTGCCAGCAGCTTAGACAGGGGGCGAGGTGGCTACACCTTC.